The table lists the clone carrying this TCR beta chain with a few counts. Its specificity is not known. Nashville, Tennessee was home to all donors, who were Caucasian adults. This record belongs to a study of shared clonotypes between healthy human individuals. Study context: Plates per donor: three CD4 naive, three CD4 memory, two CD8 naive, one CD8 memory.

In the authors' methods: Filtering was not the same, since immunoSEQ gave junction-only sequences without quality scores. Data came from immunoSEQ multiplex PCR; TCRdb stores just in-frame clones and leaves some out. The D gene and trimming were derived from the DNA, and the V and J assignments and clone size from that table. Among approximately 2.5 million clones listed, approximately 93% were seen once. Study-level findings and limits: It was anticipated that sequencing depth would influence how many clonotypes donors shared.

Germline loops: CDR1 GTSNPN, CDR2 SVGIG (reference sequence). The CDR3 spans 13 residues. V dropped 3 bases and J dropped 5; count of bases not matched to a gene: 4. This clonotype originated in a man aged 18-30 years in good health. Some clones in this sample may be carry-over from other donors' samples. Input material: naive CD4+ T cells from PBMCs. Described subset: CD45RA+ positively selected. This chain uses TRBV30 with TRBJ2-7; 10 nucleotides align to TRBD2. Here the CDR3 reads CAWSSGRGNEQYF. CDR3 in DNA: TGTGCCTGGAGCAGCGGGAGGGGGAACGAGCAGTACTTC.